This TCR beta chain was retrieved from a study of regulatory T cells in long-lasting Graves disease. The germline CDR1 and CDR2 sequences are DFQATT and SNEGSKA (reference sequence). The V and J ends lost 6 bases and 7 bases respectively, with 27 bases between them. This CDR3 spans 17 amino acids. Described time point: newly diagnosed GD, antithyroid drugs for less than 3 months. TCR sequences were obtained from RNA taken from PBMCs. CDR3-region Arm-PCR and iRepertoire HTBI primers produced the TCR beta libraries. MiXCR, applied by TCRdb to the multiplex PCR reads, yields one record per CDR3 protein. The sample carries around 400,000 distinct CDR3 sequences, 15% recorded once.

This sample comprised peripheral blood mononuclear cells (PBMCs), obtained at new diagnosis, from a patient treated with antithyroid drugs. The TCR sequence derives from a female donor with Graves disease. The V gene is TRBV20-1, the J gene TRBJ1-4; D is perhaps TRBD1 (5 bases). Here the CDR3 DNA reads TGCAGTGCGCTCACTCCCGGGACCCCCCTATCTGGTGAAAAACTGTTTTTT. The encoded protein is CSALTPGTPLSGEKLFF.